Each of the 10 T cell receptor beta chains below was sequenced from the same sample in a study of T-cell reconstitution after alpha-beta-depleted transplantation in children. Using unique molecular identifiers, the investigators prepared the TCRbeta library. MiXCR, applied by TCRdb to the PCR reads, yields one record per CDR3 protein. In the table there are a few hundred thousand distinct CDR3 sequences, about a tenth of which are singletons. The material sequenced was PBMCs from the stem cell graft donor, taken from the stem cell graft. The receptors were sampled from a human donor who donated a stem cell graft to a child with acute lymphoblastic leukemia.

The CDR3 loop is CSASSTQPSGNLFGANVLTF. The DNA of the CDR3 is TGCAGTGCTAGCAGCACTCAACCTAGCGGGAATCTCTTCGGGGCCAACGTCCTGACTTTC. The chain recombines TRBV20-1 with TRBJ2-6; TRBD2 aligns across 9 bases. Per germline, CDR1 DFQATT and CDR2 SNEGSKA (reference sequence). The CDR3 consists of 20 residues. The V gene end was trimmed by 3 bases and the J gene end by 4 bases; junction bases not matched to a gene: 19.

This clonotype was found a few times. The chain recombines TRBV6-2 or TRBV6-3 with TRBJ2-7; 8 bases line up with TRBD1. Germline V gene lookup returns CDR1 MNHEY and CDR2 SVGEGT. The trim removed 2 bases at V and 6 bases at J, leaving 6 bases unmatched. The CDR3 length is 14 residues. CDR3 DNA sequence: TGTGCCAGCAGTTACGCAGGGGGCTCCGCCGAGCAGTACTTC. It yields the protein CASSYAGGSAEQYF.

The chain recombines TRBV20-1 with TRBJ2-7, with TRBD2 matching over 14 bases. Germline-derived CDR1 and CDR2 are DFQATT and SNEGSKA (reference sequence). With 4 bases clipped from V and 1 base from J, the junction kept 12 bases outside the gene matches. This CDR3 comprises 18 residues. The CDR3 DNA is TGCAGTGCTACGATTGGGGGGACTAGCGGGAGTGGATCCTACGAGCAGTACTTC. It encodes CSATIGGTSGSGSYEQYF.

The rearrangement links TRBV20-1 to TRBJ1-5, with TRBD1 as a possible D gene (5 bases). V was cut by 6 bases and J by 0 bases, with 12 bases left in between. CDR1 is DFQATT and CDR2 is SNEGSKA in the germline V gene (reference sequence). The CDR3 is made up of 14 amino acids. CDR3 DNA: TGCAGTGCAGAGGGGCCCTTTAGCAATCAGCCCCAGCATTTT. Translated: CSAEGPFSNQPQHF.

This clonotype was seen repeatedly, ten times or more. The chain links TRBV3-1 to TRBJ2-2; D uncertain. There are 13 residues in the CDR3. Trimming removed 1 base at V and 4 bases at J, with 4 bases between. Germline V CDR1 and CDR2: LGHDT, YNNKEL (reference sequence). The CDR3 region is CASSQGRTGELFF. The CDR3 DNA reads TGTGCCAGCAGCCAAGGGCGCACCGGGGAGCTGTTTTTT.

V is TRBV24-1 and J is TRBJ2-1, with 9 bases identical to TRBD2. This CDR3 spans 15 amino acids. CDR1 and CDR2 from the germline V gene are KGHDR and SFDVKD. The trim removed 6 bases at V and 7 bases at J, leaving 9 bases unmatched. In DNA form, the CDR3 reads TGTGCCACCAGTTCTGTGAGACTAGCGGATAATGAGCAGTTCTTC. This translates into CATSSVRLADNEQFF.

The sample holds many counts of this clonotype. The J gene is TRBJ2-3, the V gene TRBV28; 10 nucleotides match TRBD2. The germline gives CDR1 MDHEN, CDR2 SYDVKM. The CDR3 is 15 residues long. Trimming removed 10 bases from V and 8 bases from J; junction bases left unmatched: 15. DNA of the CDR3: TGTGCCATCTCCCCGGCTAGCGGGAGCCAGGGTACGCAGTATTTT. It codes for CAISPASGSQGTQYF.

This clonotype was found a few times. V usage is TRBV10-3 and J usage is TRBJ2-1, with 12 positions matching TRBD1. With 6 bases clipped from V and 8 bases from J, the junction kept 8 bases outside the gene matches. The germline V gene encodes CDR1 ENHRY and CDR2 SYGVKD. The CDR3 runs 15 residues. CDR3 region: CAISTGQGAPDEQFF. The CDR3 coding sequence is TGTGCCATCAGCACGGGACAGGGGGCCCCCGATGAGCAGTTCTTC.

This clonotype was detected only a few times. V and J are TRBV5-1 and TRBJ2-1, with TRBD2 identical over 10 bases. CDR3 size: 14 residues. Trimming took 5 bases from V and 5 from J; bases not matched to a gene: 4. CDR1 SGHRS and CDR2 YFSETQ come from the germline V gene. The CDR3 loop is CASSRTSGNNEQFF. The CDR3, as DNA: TGCGCCAGCAGTCGAACTAGCGGGAACAATGAGCAGTTCTTC.

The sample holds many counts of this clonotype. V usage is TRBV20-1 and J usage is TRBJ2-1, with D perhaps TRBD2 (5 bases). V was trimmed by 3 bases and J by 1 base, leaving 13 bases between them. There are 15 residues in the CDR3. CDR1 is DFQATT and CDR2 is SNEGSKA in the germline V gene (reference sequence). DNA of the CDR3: TGCAGTGCTAGTACGGCGGGTACATCCTACAATGAGCAGTTCTTC. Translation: CSASTAGTSYNEQFF.